The 12 T cell receptor beta chains presented below share a single source sample, sequenced in a study of cytomegalovirus exposure and HLA in healthy donors. The primer mix had 60 Vbeta and 13 Jbeta primers. The assay was immunoSEQ multiplex PCR, and TCRdb's table has in-frame clones only and misses some. Here the sample spans approximately 46,000 clones, roughly 76% being singletons. Sequences were obtained from PBMCs. The receptor source for this set is a man aged 30 to 45 in good health and CMV-seronegative.

This rearrangement joins TRBV21-1 to TRBJ2-3; the D call TRBD1 from the table was never checked on the DNA. TRBV21-1 is a documented pseudogene. There are 15 residues in the CDR3. CDR3 sequence: CASSKGRVFTDTQYF. The CDR3 DNA sequence: TGTGCCAGCAGCAAGGGCAGGGTGTTCACAGATACGCAGTATTTT.

V is TRBV5-1 and J is TRBJ1-1; D is ambiguous. V shed 5 bases and J shed 1 base, with 6 bases lying between them. CDR3 length: 12 residues. Germline assignment: CDR1 SGHRS and CDR2 YFSETQ. The CDR3 reads CASRLQNTEAFF. The DNA of the CDR3 is TGCGCCAGCAGATTACAGAACACTGAAGCTTTCTTT.

Concerning this clone itself: This sample includes further DNA sequences coding for the same CDR3. The CDR3 sequence: CASSHYTSGSVNEQFF. For the CDR3, the DNA is TGTGCCAGCAGCCACTATACTAGCGGGAGTGTAAATGAGCAGTTCTTC. The gene calls are TRBV5-6 and TRBJ2-1; 11 bases fit TRBD2. This CDR3 region has 16 residues. CDR1 and CDR2 (germline): SGHDT, YYEEEE. The junction had 10 bases not matched to a gene; V was cut back by 4 bases and J by 7 bases.

The chain joins TRBV5-6 to TRBJ2-5, with D possibly TRBD2 on 5 matching bases. The CDR3 sequence is 16 residues long. V lost 4 bases to trimming and J lost 1 base, with 17 bases between them. The V gene's germline CDR1 is SGHDT and CDR2 YYEEEE. As DNA, the CDR3 is TGTGCCAGCAGCGTCAGGAGAACGGCGGGCCAAGAGACCCAGTACTTC. Its translation is CASSVRRTAGQETQYF.

The chain combines TRBV5-4 with TRBJ1-4; TRBD1 matches at 9 bases. Germline loops: CDR1 SGHNT, CDR2 YYREEE (reference sequence). The length of the CDR3 is 15 residues. The J segment lost 5 bases and the V segment lost 1 base, leaving 3 bases of the junction unmatched. The CDR3 region is CASSLPGTGNEKLFF. DNA of the CDR3: TGTGCCAGCAGCTTGCCCGGGACAGGGAATGAAAAACTGTTTTTT.

This rearrangement joins TRBV5-4 to TRBJ1-3; no reliable D call. The CDR3 totals 14 residues. The germline V gene has CDR1 SGHNT and CDR2 YYREEE (reference sequence). The V gene lost 0 bases and the J gene lost 6 bases, with 10 bases spanning the gap. The chain's CDR3 is CASSLGTNLNTIYF. In DNA, the CDR3 is TGTGCCAGCAGCTTGGGCACCAACTTAAACACCATATATTTT.

V and J are TRBV18 and TRBJ1-2, with TRBD1 as a possible D gene (5 bases). The germline V gene encodes CDR1 KGHSH and CDR2 LQKENI. Trimming took 3 bases from V and 5 from J, leaving 25 bases between them. The CDR3 runs 18 residues. The CDR3 DNA reads as TGTGCCAGCTCACCGCTGGACACTGGTCCGCGCATCTTATATGGCTACACCTTC. This sequence encodes CASSPLDTGPRILYGYTF.

V gene TRBV6-4 combines with J gene TRBJ2-6, with D possibly matching TRBD2 (6 bases). CDR3 size: 16 residues. In germline, CDR1 is MRHNA, CDR2 SNTAGT. Trimming shortened V by 0 bases and J by 0 bases, and 6 bases separated the two germline ends. CDR3: CASSDSGGSGANVLTF. CDR3 DNA: TGTGCCAGCAGTGACTCGGGGGGCTCTGGGGCCAACGTCCTGACTTTC.

This clone appeared a single time. V and J are TRBV5-1 and TRBJ2-1; 12 bases map to TRBD2. J was trimmed by 7 bases and V by 4 bases; bases with no gene match: 21. This CDR3 spans 20 amino acids. Germline V lookup: CDR1 SGHRS, CDR2 YFSETQ. CDR3 DNA sequence: TGCGCCAGCAGCCCTGGAGTCCTTTGGACTAGCGGGATAGGTGCGAATGAGCAGTTCTTC. It yields the protein CASSPGVLWTSGIGANEQFF. Full variable domain (missing parts from reference TRBV5-1 and TRBJ2-1): KAGVTQTPRYLIKTRGQQVTLSCSPISGHRSVSWYQQTPGQGLQFLFEYFSETQRNKGNFPGRFSGRQFSNSRSEMNVSTLELGDSALYLCASSPGVLWTSGIGANEQFFGPGTRLTVL.

This clone appeared once. The chain carries TRBV19 and TRBJ1-1; possible D gene TRBD1, 5 bases. Between the trimmed V and J ends, which lost 9 bases and 3 bases, there was a span of 17 bases. The germline V gene encodes CDR1 LNHDA and CDR2 SQIVND (reference sequence). The CDR3 covers 14 residues. This chain's CDR3 is CASTRWGGDTEAFF. The CDR3 region has the DNA TGTGCCAGCACCCGGTGGGGGGGGGACACTGAAGCTTTCTTT.

This sequence joins TRBV5-1 and TRBJ2-1; 7 bases are a match to TRBD2. Trimming took 2 bases from V and 3 from J; bases not matched to a gene: 5. The CDR3 extends over 15 amino acids. Germline V gene data show CDR1 as SGHRS and CDR2 as YFSETQ. This chain's CDR3 is CASSFTSARYNEQFF. CDR3 nucleotides: TGCGCCAGCAGCTTTACTAGCGCCCGCTACAATGAGCAGTTCTTC.

This chain connects TRBV7-7 to TRBJ1-1; perhaps TRBD1 as D (5 bases). This CDR3 spans 13 amino acids. V lost 6 bases to trimming and J lost 1 base, with 9 bases between them. Germline values: CDR1 SSHAT, CDR2 FNYEAQ (reference sequence). Here the CDR3 DNA reads TGTGCCAGCAGTTTGACAGCGAACACTGAAGCTTTCTTT. It specifies CASSLTANTEAFF.